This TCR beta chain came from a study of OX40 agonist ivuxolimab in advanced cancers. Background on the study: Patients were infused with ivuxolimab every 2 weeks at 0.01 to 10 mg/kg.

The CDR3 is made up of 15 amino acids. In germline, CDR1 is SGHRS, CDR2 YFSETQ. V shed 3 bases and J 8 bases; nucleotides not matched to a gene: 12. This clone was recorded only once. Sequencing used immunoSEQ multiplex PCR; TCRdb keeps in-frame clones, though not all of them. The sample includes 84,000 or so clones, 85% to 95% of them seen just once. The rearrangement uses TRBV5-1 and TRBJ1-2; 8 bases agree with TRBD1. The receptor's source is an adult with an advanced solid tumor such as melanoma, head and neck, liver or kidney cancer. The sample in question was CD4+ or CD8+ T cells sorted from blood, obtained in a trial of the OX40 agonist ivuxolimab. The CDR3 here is CASSSTGANLGGYTF. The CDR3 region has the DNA TGCGCCAGCAGCTCGACAGGGGCTAACTTGGGGGGCTACACCTTC. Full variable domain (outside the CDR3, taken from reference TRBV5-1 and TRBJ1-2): KAGVTQTPRYLIKTRGQQVTLSCSPISGHRSVSWYQQTPGQGLQFLFEYFSETQRNKGNFPGRFSGRQFSNSRSEMNVSTLELGDSALYLCASSSTGANLGGYTFGSGTRLTVV.